Reported below is one T cell receptor beta chain. This entry belongs to a study of blood T cell repertoires in COVID-19. Measured with immunoSEQ multiplex PCR; TCRdb has only the in-frame clones, and not every one. The table includes around 100,000 clones, 82% detected once. CDR3 length: 13 residues. Trimming took 2 bases from V and 10 from J, leaving 12 bases between them. CDR1 is GTSNPN, CDR2 SVGIG, per germline (reference sequence). The chain is built from TRBV30 and TRBJ1-6; possibly TRBD1 for D (5 bases). The clonotype was recovered from a man aged 55 to 70 with acute or convalescent COVID-19. Sequencing was carried out using peripheral blood. The CDR3 DNA sequence: TGTGCCTGGAGTAATAGGGGAGGGTCACCCCTCCACTTT. Translation: CAWSNRGGSPLHF.